This T cell receptor (beta chain) is drawn from a study of cytomegalovirus exposure and HLA in healthy donors (dated by TCRdb to 2015 to 2018). Concerning the study at large: In an earlier analysis of several hundred of the donors, 250 to 350 Gb of sequence data and 90 million to 120 million unique TCR beta sequences from approximately 180 million T cells were reported. On average, approximately 250,000 unique TCR beta nucleotide sequences were sequenced per donor among some 430 genotyped donors of the cohort, with roughly 18% of those sequences being non-productive. The study profiled the T cell repertoires of 550 to 700 subjects by immunosequencing and related them to cytomegalovirus serostatus. To decide whether each TCR beta V gene segment behaved as functional or pseudogenic, an earlier analysis of some 600 of the donors relied on high-throughput TCR beta sequencing. To study patterns of TCR occurrence, a later analysis re-analyzed previously published TCR beta repertoires from 550 to 800 donors and added high-resolution HLA genotyping. A later genetic analysis took genome-wide SNP genotypes for about three fifths of the 666 donors and used that subset as a discovery cohort. The number of typed donors differed by locus: about 620-640 for A, B, C, DRB1 and DQB1; 500 to 550 for DQA1; over 600 for DPA1; and 400 to 480 for DPB1. Among the roughly 390 genotyped donors, under 90% belonged to the genetic ancestry cluster associated with self-reported Caucasian donors. A separate validation cohort of about 110 different subjects was used in addition to the roughly 670-subject first cohort. Donor age, sex, ethnicity and CMV serostatus were compiled together with the repertoire data. The later analysis used no new phenotypic data to find candidate immune exposures, relying instead on TCR beta sequences and their occurrence across donors. An early release that covered about 600 HLA-typed donors contained around 330 gigabases of sequencing data and tens of millions of unique TCR sequences. The study aimed to test whether cataloging public T cell receptors could reveal signatures of past pathogen exposure. Every discovery cohort repertoire had been produced on one sequencing platform. Five DR-DQ haplotypes were handled as single units for association and clustering because linkage in the cohort was strong. Class I and class II HLA loci were covered by the typing at four-digit resolution. To predict cytomegalovirus infection status, the study combined high-throughput TCR immunosequencing, statistical association of individual TCRs with disease status, and machine learning. Paper-wide results and their limitations: A later analysis associated 17,000 or so TCR beta sequences with specific HLA alleles at a false discovery rate of 0.05. In this cohort, only TCR beta chains were sequenced, and detectable features were limited by the absence of alpha or paired-chain data. CMV serostatus was the only immune exposure information available for the cohort. In the study, some 180 TCR beta chains were listed as associated with cytomegalovirus. Presence/absence analyses assumed roughly uniform sequencing depth across donors, an assumption that may not hold. In a later genetic analysis, fewer N-insertions in productive TCRs were reported among donors in an Asian-associated ancestry cluster than the 666-donor mean. Several of the top co-occurrence clusters appeared to be linked to parvovirus B19, influenza, CMV and Epstein-Barr virus, according to a later analysis. In a later analysis, the rate of TCR association differed among HLA loci, with DRB1 alleles having the most associated TCRs and HLA-C alleles having the fewest. HLA typing was unavailable for some donors at each locus, so association tests used only the typed subset. When HLA alleles, especially DR and DQ, strongly co-occurred, attributing TCR associations to individual alleles was difficult. A further reported finding was that TCR beta sequences accurately predicted the HLA-A and HLA-B alleles for most subjects in the first cohort. In a later analysis, HLA-associated TCR beta chains were found to be more clonally expanded and to have lower generation probabilities than equally common non-associated chains. A later genetic analysis associated a missense DCLRE1C variant with V-gene and J-gene trimming of TCR beta chains, and an independent cohort replicated the association. Most TCR sequences were seen in very few donors, while some public TCRs were found in many individuals. Most CMV-associated TCR beta chains appeared to be HLA-restricted in a later analysis, and the HLA associations seemed to be driven largely by CMV exposure. An earlier analysis of approximately 570 of the donors showed that most TCR beta V segments appeared in productive rearrangements either about 87% or about 30% of the time, which broadly matched IMGT annotations. Because counts were too low, seventeen rarely observed V segments, including chromosome 9 orphons, were excluded from the earlier analysis of some 540 of the donors. The classifier was reported to diagnose cytomegalovirus status with high specificity and sensitivity in both the original cohort and the validation cohort. Linkage disequilibrium might explain the correlated functional status among segregating V segments, but an unknown experimental factor could not be ruled out. The authors suggested that the approach could potentially be extended to other disease states and immunological phenotypes. The 87-base-pair reads could not distinguish some IMGT-functional V segments, including TRBV6-2 and TRBV6-3, so those segments were excluded. In vitro tests confirmed that three of the cytomegalovirus-associated TCR beta chains recognize cytomegalovirus antigens. The sequencing pipeline was judged likely to have produced a cluster of highly shared sequence variants as a technical artifact.

Per the germline V gene, MGHDK is the CDR1 and SYGVNS is the CDR2. V and J are truncated by 2 bases and 0 bases respectively, leaving an intervening sequence of 8 bases. From cysteine to phenylalanine, the CDR3 is 15 amino acids long. Of all the DNA, just the CDR3 is kept, 45 bases in frame from base 1. The cohort comprised 666 healthy bone marrow donors. All cohort members were sampled while nominally healthy, although unrecorded immune exposures were likely present. The donor was CMV seropositive and was included in the group of 300 or so seropositive cohort members. Every donor gave a peripheral blood sample, and the peripheral blood mononuclear cells from that sample were used for TCR beta sequencing. The Qiagen DNeasy Blood Extraction Kit was used to extract genomic DNA from the blood cell samples. The library was prepared using the immunoSEQ multiplex PCR assay. For the multiplex PCR, a mixture combining 60 forward primers for TCR Vbeta segments and 13 reverse primers for TCR Jbeta segments was used. The CDR3 region of rearranged TCR beta genes was amplified from genomic DNA by a multiplex PCR assay. The amplified TCR beta libraries were sequenced on the Illumina HiSeq System as 87-base-pair reads. The paper's processing steps were these. A later analysis counted tens of millions of unique TCR beta chains across the 650 to 800 repertoires, and some 11 million of these chains were shared by at least two donors. To remove PCR and sequencing errors, raw reads were error-corrected and collapsed into unique sequences using a nearest-neighbor algorithm that merged closely related sequences. V, D and J gene segments were assigned by aligning CDR3 sequences to IMGT reference sequences. For a sequence to be retained, at least a six-nucleotide match to both a V gene segment and a J gene segment was required. A rearrangement was called productive if the CDR3 had no stop codons and remained in frame with V and J, and every other rearrangement was called non-productive. CDR3 was defined according to IMGT convention as the region running from the second conserved V-encoded cysteine to the conserved J-encoded phenylalanine. The earlier analysis of 550 to 650 of the donors excluded any sequence lacking an unambiguous match to a single V gene segment. In an earlier analysis of 450 to 750 of the donors, a V segment was called functional when productive rearrangements were above 56.7%, and segregating when the standard deviation between donors exceeded 5%. A statistical classification framework was developed to diagnose cytomegalovirus status using the catalog of TCR beta chain sequences. In a later analysis, V and J genes were assigned by comparing TCR nucleotide sequences against IMGT/GENE-DB human TR gene sequences. A later analysis assigned CDR3 sequences and most-parsimonious VDJ recombination scenarios with the TCRdist pipeline. In a later analysis, every TCR beta chain was defined by the combination of its CDR3 amino acid sequence and its V-gene family, and reads without a unique V-gene family were dropped. In a later analysis, approximately 640 highly shared, low-generation-probability nucleotide sequences were removed to address suspected cross-contamination and a sequencing artifact. In a later analysis, a clonal expansion index was calculated for each public chain from normalized within-repertoire ranks of inferred template counts. Generation probabilities in a later analysis came from a VDJ recombination model fitted to out-of-frame rearrangements, and those results were checked against IGoR. A later analysis scored TCR-TCR, TCR-HLA and TCR-CMV co-occurrence with hypergeometric tests, applying a repertoire-size bias correction to TCR pairs. False discovery rates were estimated in a later analysis by permuting HLA or CMV assignments 20 times. A later analysis grouped co-occurring TCRs with DBSCAN, adding TCRdist sequence similarity when clustering within HLA-allele-positive subsets. Repertoires with fewer than 30,000 or more than 120,000 public chains, plus five repertoires with anomalous nucleotide sharing, were excluded from co-occurrence clustering. TCRdb took this table from immuneACCESS and kept in-frame rearrangements with V and J called. Such tables lack part of the clones; where checked against another copy, unresolved V genes explain under half of the gap, and the rest is unexplained. That table gives V, J and clone size, and the DNA gave D and trimming. The sample table holds about 87,000 clones, of which 70% to 85% were seen once. 20% to 25% of the sample is taken by the ten largest.

The table lists this clone with a few counts. Its antigen target is currently unknown. Base qualities are not provided; no much larger clone lies one nucleotide away. The TCR sequence derives from a man younger than 45 in good health and CMV-seropositive. Rearrangement joined TRBV25-1 to TRBJ2-1, with the D segment identity uncertain. The specimen sequenced was PBMCs. The CDR3 region: CASSEGRSSYNEQFF. The nucleotide sequence reads TGTGCCAGCAGTGAAGGCAGAAGCTCCTACAATGAGCAGTTCTTC.